These 21 T cell receptor beta chains originate from one sample sequenced in a study of breast tumors, draining lymph nodes, adjacent tissues. The lymph nodes were axillary draining lymph nodes from breast cancer patients. TCRdb re-analysed the multiplex PCR reads in MiXCR, keeping a single row per CDR3 protein. The data show some 120,000 distinct CDR3 sequences, with less than 20% seen just once and roughly 4% held by the top ten. The source material was axillary lymph node tissue. Receptor source: a female donor with breast cancer. Some clones in this sample may be carry-over from other donors' samples.

This clonotype occurred many times. The chain couples TRBV5-1 to TRBJ2-7; 11 nucleotides line up with TRBD1. V lost 4 bases to trimming and J lost 3 bases; unmatched junction nucleotides: 15. This CDR3 contains 18 residues. Germline V CDR1 and CDR2: SGHRS, YFSETQ. The CDR3 nucleotides are TGCGCCAGCAGCGGGACAGGGGGATCTGGTCAGAAAGTCTACGAGCAGTACTTC. Translation gives CASSGTGGSGQKVYEQYF.

This clonotype was counted at least ten times. The chain recombines TRBV6-5 with TRBJ2-7, with D perhaps being TRBD1 or TRBD2 (6 bases each). Germline-derived CDR1 and CDR2 are MNHEY and SVGAGI. This CDR3 comprises 16 residues. Trimming removed 0 bases at V and 9 bases at J, with 21 bases between. In nucleotides, the CDR3 is TGTGCCAGCAGTTACTCGAGTCGGGCGGGAACAGGGTGGCAGTACTTC. Its translation: CASSYSSRAGTGWQYF.

This clonotype was counted a few times. This sequence joins TRBV30 and TRBJ2-1; maybe TRBD2 (6 bases). Germline CDR1 GTSNPN, CDR2 SVGIG (reference sequence). The germline V and J ends were trimmed by 2 bases and 8 bases, with 25 bases remaining between them. The CDR3 sequence is 17 residues long. The chain's CDR3 is CAWSPPRDLGLVDEQFF. The CDR3 coding sequence is TGTGCCTGGAGTCCTCCCAGGGACTTGGGACTTGTGGATGAGCAGTTCTTC. Combining the CDR3 with reference TRBV30 and TRBJ2-1 gives the whole variable domain SQTIHQWPATLVQPVGSPLSLECTVEGTSNPNLYWYRQAAGRGLQLLFYSVGIGQISSEVPQNLSASRPQDRQFILSSKKLLLSDSGFYLCAWSPPRDLGLVDEQFFGPGTRLTVL.

This clonotype was seen repeatedly, ten times or more. This chain joins TRBV7-9 and TRBJ2-3, with 7 bases fitting TRBD1. The V segment lost 7 bases and the J segment 2 bases; nucleotides outside the gene matches: 6. The CDR3 is 14 residues long. Germline CDR1 is SEHNR and CDR2 is FQNEAQ (reference sequence). The CDR3 DNA reads TGTGCCAGCAAGACAGGGCTCAACACAGATACGCAGTATTTT. Its translation: CASKTGLNTDTQYF.

This clonotype was seen ten or more times. The chain recombines TRBV5-8 with TRBJ2-7; 7 bases line up with TRBD1. CDR3 length: 13 amino acids. Trimming at V came to 4 bases and at J to 2 bases, leaving 3 bases not matched to a gene. CDR1 is SGHTS and CDR2 is YDEGEE in the germline V gene. CDR3 DNA: TGTGCCAGCAGCCACGGGACAGCCTACGAGCAGTACTTC. The encoded protein is CASSHGTAYEQYF.

This clonotype was seen at least ten times. V gene TRBV20-1 combines with J gene TRBJ2-2; TRBD1 aligns across 9 bases. Germline V gene data show CDR1 as DFQATT and CDR2 as SNEGSKA (reference sequence). This CDR3 comprises 13 residues. V lost 6 bases to trimming and J lost 7 bases; unmatched junction nucleotides: 6. This CDR3 is CSAGQGMGGELFF. The CDR3 DNA reads TGCAGTGCCGGACAGGGGATGGGCGGGGAGCTGTTTTTT.

Many counts were recorded for this clonotype. The V call is TRBV18, the J call TRBJ2-5; possibly TRBD1 for D (6 bases). Trimming cost V 3 bases and J 1 base, with 9 bases left between them. From germline, CDR1 is KGHSH and CDR2 LQKENI. The CDR3 loop spans 14 amino acids. The CDR3 DNA is TGTGCCAGCTCACCCACAGGGTCCCAAGAGACCCAGTACTTC. It specifies CASSPTGSQETQYF.

This clonotype was counted ten times or more. The CDR3, as DNA: TGTGCCAGCAATGGAGTTCCCGGGACAGGGGGCTGGGATCAGCCCCAGCATTTT. Its protein product is CASNGVPGTGGWDQPQHF. The gene calls are TRBV6-1 and TRBJ1-5; 12 bases fit TRBD1. Germline loops: CDR1 MNHNS, CDR2 SASEGT. Losses at the gene ends were 7 bases for V and 5 bases for J; bases not matched to a gene: 15. This CDR3 region has 18 residues.

This clonotype was found many times. The genes are TRBV5-1 and TRBJ2-3; D uncertain. Germline assignment: CDR1 SGHRS and CDR2 YFSETQ. Trimming removed 1 base at V and 2 bases at J, with 8 bases between. The CDR3 extends over 14 amino acids. CDR3 protein: CASSLWTSTDTQYF. CDR3 coding DNA: TGCGCCAGCAGCTTGTGGACCTCCACAGATACGCAGTATTTT.

In this sample, this clonotype turned up many times. The chain links TRBV18 to TRBJ2-7; TRBD1 might be the D (5 bases). Per germline, CDR1 KGHSH and CDR2 LQKENI. The germline V and J ends were trimmed by 8 bases and 0 bases, with 11 bases remaining between them. This CDR3 comprises 13 residues. CDR3 DNA: TGTGCCAGCAGCCCAGGGAACTCCTACGAGCAGTACTTC. Its translation: CASSPGNSYEQYF.

Concerning this clonotype itself: This may be a read error, as it is one base from a much larger clone. The V and J genes are TRBV18 and TRBJ2-5, with 9 bases matching TRBD1. The CDR3 length is 14 residues. The V gene's germline CDR1 is KGHSH and CDR2 LQKENI. The CDR3 reads CASSQGQGQETRYF. For the CDR3, the DNA is TGTGCCAGCTCACAGGGACAGGGACAAGAGACCCGGTACTTC.

Many counts were recorded for this clonotype. V and J are TRBV3-1 and TRBJ1-2; no firm D call. CDR1 and CDR2 from the germline V gene are LGHDT and YNNKEL (reference sequence). With 1 base removed from V and 8 bases from J, the gap between germline ends came to 8 bases. This CDR3 is built from 12 residues. CDR3 residues: CASSQGQRGYTF. The CDR3 DNA reads as TGTGCCAGCAGCCAAGGGCAGCGGGGCTACACCTTC. Combining the CDR3 with reference TRBV3-1 and TRBJ1-2 gives the whole variable domain DTAVSQTPKYLVTQMGNDKSIKCEQNLGHDTMYWYKQDSKKFLKIMFSYNNKELIINETVPNRFSPKSPDKAHLNLHINSLELGDSAVYFCASSQGQRGYTFGSGTRLTVV.

This clonotype came up many times. The rearrangement links TRBV30 to TRBJ2-1; D unclear. This CDR3 region has 12 residues. Deletions cut 1 base from V and 5 bases from J, with 6 bases between. Germline V CDR1 and CDR2: GTSNPN, SVGIG (reference sequence). In nucleotides, the CDR3 is TGTGCCTGGAGTGAGGCCAACAATGAGCAGTTCTTC. This sequence encodes CAWSEANNEQFF. Full variable domain (rest looked up from reference TRBV30 and TRBJ2-1): SQTIHQWPATLVQPVGSPLSLECTVEGTSNPNLYWYRQAAGRGLQLLFYSVGIGQISSEVPQNLSASRPQDRQFILSSKKLLLSDSGFYLCAWSEANNEQFFGPGTRLTVL.

This clonotype appeared many times. The chain joins TRBV5-1 to TRBJ2-5, with D possibly TRBD2 on 6 matching bases. Germline-derived CDR1 and CDR2 are SGHRS and YFSETQ. This CDR3 spans 13 amino acids. V lost 0 bases and J 3 bases, leaving 6 bases between the germline ends. The DNA for the CDR3 is TGCGCCAGCAGCTTGGGGAGGGAAGAGACCCAGTACTTC. Translated, it gives CASSLGREETQYF.

Concerning this clonotype: One base away lies a much larger clone, so this may be a sequencing read error. The chain recombines TRBV5-1 with TRBJ1-2, with D tentatively TRBD1 (6 bases). Germline CDR1 SGHRS, CDR2 YFSETQ. This CDR3 contains 13 residues. Written as DNA, the CDR3 is TGCGCCGGCAGCGCCCACGAGGGGGGAGGCTACACCTTC. Translated: CAGSAHEGGGYTF.

The chain is built from TRBV27 and TRBJ2-1; TRBD1 agrees at 10 bases. CDR1 and CDR2 (germline): MNHEY, SMNVEV (reference sequence). Losses at the gene ends were 5 bases for V and 5 bases for J; bases not matched to a gene: 6. The CDR3 consists of 15 residues. The DNA for the CDR3 is TGTGCCAGCAGTCACCGACAGGGGGCTGACAATGAGCAGTTCTTC. It translates to CASSHRQGADNEQFF.

This clonotype was observed many times. The V call is TRBV4-1, the J call TRBJ2-5; 9 bases align to TRBD2. Germline values: CDR1 MGHRA, CDR2 YSYEKL. Germline trimming cut 0 bases from V and 2 bases from J; bases unmatched to any gene: 4. This CDR3 has 16 amino acids. CDR3 amino acids: CASSQEQAGGQETQYF. The CDR3 nucleotides are TGCGCCAGCAGCCAAGAGCAAGCGGGGGGTCAAGAGACCCAGTACTTC.

This clonotype was observed at least ten times. The rearrangement joins TRBV19 to TRBJ2-3; possibly TRBD1 or TRBD2 for D (6 bases each). Germline CDR1 and CDR2: LNHDA and SQIVND (reference sequence). CDR3 length: 19 residues. The V and J ends lost 6 bases and 4 bases respectively, with 29 bases between them. As DNA, the CDR3 is TGTGCCAGTAGGGGGGGCCAGGGAAAGTCGGGAGCCTTCGCAGATACGCAGTATTTT. Translation: CASRGGQGKSGAFADTQYF. Supplemented by reference TRBV19 and TRBJ2-3, the full variable domain reads DGGITQSPKYLFRKEGQNVTLSCEQNLNHDAMYWYRQDPGQGLRLIYYSQIVNDFQKGDIAEGYSVSREKKESFPLTVTSAQKNPTAFYLCASRGGQGKSGAFADTQYFGPGTRLTVL.

This clonotype occurred many times. V usage is TRBV5-1 and J usage is TRBJ1-4; TRBD1 aligns across 9 bases. Trimming at V came to 4 bases and at J to 8 bases, leaving 9 bases not matched to a gene. The CDR3 sequence is 15 residues long. Per germline, CDR1 SGHRS and CDR2 YFSETQ. The DNA for the CDR3 is TGCGCCAGCAGCCCGACAGGGGGGATAGAAGAAAAACTGTTTTTT. Translation: CASSPTGGIEEKLFF.

Many counts were recorded for this clonotype. The V and J genes are TRBV28 and TRBJ1-5; 8 nucleotides match TRBD1. V trimming: 8 bases; J trimming: 3 bases; junction bases outside the gene matches: 3. Germline assignment: CDR1 MDHEN and CDR2 SYDVKM. This CDR3 has 13 residues. CDR3 sequence: CASAGGINQPQHF. The CDR3 DNA is TGTGCCAGCGCAGGGGGCATCAATCAGCCCCAGCATTTT.

Details on this clonotype: A much larger clone is a single base away; this may be a read error. The genes are TRBV7-2 and TRBJ2-2; 9 nucleotides agree with TRBD1. V lost 3 bases to trimming and J lost 2 bases; unmatched junction nucleotides: 10. CDR3 length equals 18 residues. Germline CDR1 SGHTA, CDR2 FQGNSA. CDR3 nucleotide sequence: TGTGCCAGCAGCTTCCCCCTAGGGACAGGGAGAAACACCGGGGAGCTGTTTTTT. This gives the protein CASSFPLGTGRNTGELFF. The entire variable domain, with the rest obtained from reference TRBV7-2 and TRBJ2-2, is as follows: GAGVSQSPSNKVTEKGKDVELRCDPISGHTALYWYRQSLGQGLEFLIYFQGNSAPDKSGLPSDRFSAERTGGSVSTLTIQRTQQEDSAVYLCASSFPLGTGRNTGELFFGEGSRLTVL.